This T cell receptor (beta chain) appears in the sequencing data of a study of cytomegalovirus exposure and HLA in healthy donors. Regarding the study as a whole: Per a prior analysis, the majority of TCR beta V segments were productive roughly 87% or roughly 30% of the time. Presence/absence comparisons presumed near-even sequencing depth among donors.

With regard to this clone: As yet, its antigen is unknown.

Germline V gene data show CDR1 as MNHNY and CDR2 as SVGAGI (reference sequence). V dropped 10 bases and J dropped 7 bases, with 17 bases sitting between them. This CDR3 region has 14 residues. Vbeta (60) and Jbeta (13) primers were used in the PCR. Sequencing was performed with immunoSEQ multiplex PCR; in TCRdb, only in-frame clones are kept and a portion is missing. The sample lists approximately 100,000 clones; about 76% were seen once. This clonotype was sampled from a woman aged 35 to 49 in good health and CMV-seropositive. This chain links TRBV6-6 with TRBJ1-6, with no clear D. The sample was PBMCs. In nucleotides, the CDR3 is TGTGCCATCGCCGTTCGGGGTGGGAATTCACCCCTCCACTTT. Its translation is CAIAVRGGNSPLHF.